The clone carrying this T cell receptor (beta chain) was seen once. Its antigen is unidentified. This entry belongs to a study of PD-1 blockade in classical Hodgkin lymphoma. Trimming stripped 10 bases from V and 4 bases from J, with 10 bases between. This CDR3 is built from 11 residues. Per the germline V gene, CDR1 is MNHEY and CDR2 is SMNVEV (reference sequence). Time point described: cycle 4 day 1 (C4D1), after 6 weeks of nivolumab. Every patient had relapsed following autologous stem cell transplantation, and cohorts differed in brentuximab vedotin exposure. Regarding the study as a whole: Some patients began nivolumab under 1 year after ASCT. These patients were excluded from later analyses. Although disease activity or prior therapy may be involved, causes of the repertoire differences remain undefined. CD8+ TCR diversity did not rise significantly by C4D1, unlike CD4+.

TCRdb's table, derived via immunoSEQ multiplex PCR, lists solely in-frame clones and lacks some. In the table there are approximately 100,000 clones, under 85% of which are singletons. The chain couples TRBV27 to TRBJ1-2, with a weak D call TRBD1 (5 bases). Sample: peripheral blood mononuclear cells (PBMCs), taken before the fourth cycle of nivolumab. This TCR was recovered from a human donor with classical Hodgkin lymphoma. The CDR3 sequence is CANRHLYGYTF. The CDR3 DNA reads TGTGCCAACAGGCACCTCTATGGCTACACCTTC.